This T cell receptor beta chain was retrieved from a study of T-cell reconstitution after alpha-beta-depleted transplantation in children. Preparing the TCRbeta library involved the use of unique molecular identifiers. TCRdb fed the PCR reads into MiXCR, producing one record per CDR3 protein. Here the sample spans 500,000 to 750,000 distinct CDR3 sequences, 13% being singletons. V gave up 4 bases and J gave up 7 bases, with 17 bases separating them. The CDR3 runs to 13 residues. Looked up from germline, CDR1 is SQVTM and CDR2 is ANQGSEA. This clonotype was recorded many times. The J gene is TRBJ2-7, the V gene TRBV29-1; D may be TRBD2 (6 bases). This sequence originates from a male patient between 5 and 17 years old who had a stem cell transplant for acute myeloid leukemia, so the T cells may come from the graft donor. Sequences were derived from PBMCs, mostly from graft donor cells, sampled 360 days after TCRalphabeta/CD19-depleted stem cell transplant. The DNA for the CDR3 is TGCAGCGTTGTCGATCTAGCGTCACCAGAGCAGTACTTC. It specifies CSVVDLASPEQYF.